Below, 5 T cell receptor beta chains from the same sample are listed, as sequenced in a study of blood T cell repertoires in COVID-19. Only in-frame clones appear in the TCRdb table, and some are missing; sequencing was by immunoSEQ multiplex PCR. The repertoire consists of a few hundred thousand clones, with 84% occurring once and the leading ten covering around 3.6%. The sample consisted of PBMCs or T cells enriched from blood (not recorded which). The origin of the receptors is a middle-aged man who had recovered from COVID-19.

The J gene is TRBJ2-7, the V gene TRBV18; 8 positions match TRBD1. Germline V lookup: CDR1 KGHSH, CDR2 LQKENI. The length of the CDR3 is 15 residues. V gave up 3 bases and J gave up 5 bases; unmatched junction bases: 9. This CDR3 is CASSPGTGGSHEQYF. CDR3 nucleotides: TGTGCCAGCTCACCCGGGACAGGAGGGTCGCACGAGCAGTACTTC. Filled out from reference TRBV18 and TRBJ2-7, the complete variable domain reads NAGVMQNPRHLVRRRGQEARLRCSPMKGHSHVYWYRQLPEEGLKFMVYLQKENIIDESGMPKERFSAEFPKEGPSILRIQQVVRGDSAAYFCASSPGTGGSHEQYFGPGTRLTVT.

The CDR3 is CAWNGGGNSPLHF. The CDR3 nucleotides read TGTGCCTGGAACGGCGGGGGGAATTCACCCCTCCACTTT. The rearrangement uses TRBV30 and TRBJ1-6; the D gene is possibly TRBD1 (5 bases). The germline gives CDR1 GTSNPN, CDR2 SVGIG (reference sequence). The V end was cut by 4 bases, the J end by 7 bases, with 11 bases between. The CDR3 loop spans 13 amino acids.

The gene calls are TRBV10-2 and TRBJ2-3; possible D gene TRBD1, 6 bases. This CDR3 has 16 residues. Trimming took off 3 bases at V and 3 bases at J, with 16 bases between the two ends. Germline V gene data show CDR1 as WSHSY and CDR2 as SAAADI. DNA of the CDR3: TGCGCCAGCAGTGAATTGGACAGTAGGGGGACAGATACGCAGTATTTT. Translating it yields CASSELDSRGTDTQYF.

This chain joins TRBV18 and TRBJ2-1; D not certain. V lost 5 bases and J lost 4, with 9 bases in between. This CDR3 comprises 13 residues. From germline, CDR1 is KGHSH and CDR2 LQKENI. CDR3 nucleotide sequence: TGTGCCAGCTCATCCGACTCATACAATGAGCAGTTCTTC. This codes for CASSSDSYNEQFF. Based on the CDR3 plus reference TRBV18 and TRBJ2-1, the full variable domain is NAGVMQNPRHLVRRRGQEARLRCSPMKGHSHVYWYRQLPEEGLKFMVYLQKENIIDESGMPKERFSAEFPKEGPSILRIQQVVRGDSAAYFCASSSDSYNEQFFGPGTRLTVL.

This sequence joins TRBV5-6 and TRBJ1-5, with 7 bases aligning to TRBD1. V lost 5 bases to trimming and J lost 3 bases; unmatched junction nucleotides: 5. The CDR3 runs 14 residues. Germline assignment: CDR1 SGHDT and CDR2 YYEEEE. The CDR3 here is CASRLQGNNQPQHF. CDR3 bases: TGTGCCAGCAGACTACAGGGGAACAATCAGCCCCAGCATTTT.